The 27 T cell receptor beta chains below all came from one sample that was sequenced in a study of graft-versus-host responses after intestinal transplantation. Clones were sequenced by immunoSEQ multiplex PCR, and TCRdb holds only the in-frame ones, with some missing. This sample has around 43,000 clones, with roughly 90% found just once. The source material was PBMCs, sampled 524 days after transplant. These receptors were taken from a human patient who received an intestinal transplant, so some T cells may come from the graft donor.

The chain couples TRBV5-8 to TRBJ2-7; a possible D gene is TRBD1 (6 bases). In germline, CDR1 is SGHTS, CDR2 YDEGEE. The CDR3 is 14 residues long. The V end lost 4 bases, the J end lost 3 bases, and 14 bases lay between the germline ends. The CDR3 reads CASSPDSTYYEQYF. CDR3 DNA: TGTGCCAGCAGCCCGGACAGTACATACTACGAGCAGTACTTC.

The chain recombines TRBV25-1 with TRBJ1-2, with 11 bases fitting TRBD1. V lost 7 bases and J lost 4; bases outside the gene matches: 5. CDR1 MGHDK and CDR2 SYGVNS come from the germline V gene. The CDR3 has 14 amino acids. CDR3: CASNSGTGGYGYTF. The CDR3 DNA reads TGTGCCAGCAATTCCGGGACAGGGGGCTATGGCTACACCTTC.

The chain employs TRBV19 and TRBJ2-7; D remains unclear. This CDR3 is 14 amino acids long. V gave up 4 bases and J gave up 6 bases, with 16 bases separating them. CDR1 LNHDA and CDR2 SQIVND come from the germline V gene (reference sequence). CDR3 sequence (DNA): TGTGCCAGTAGTACGTCTGGGATGTCTTCCGAGCAGTACTTC. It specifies CASSTSGMSSEQYF.

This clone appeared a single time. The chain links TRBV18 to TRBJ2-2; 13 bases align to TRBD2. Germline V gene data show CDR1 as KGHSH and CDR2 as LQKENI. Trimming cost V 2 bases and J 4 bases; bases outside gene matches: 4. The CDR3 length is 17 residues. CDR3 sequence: CASSPSLAGGPTGELFF. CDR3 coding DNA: TGTGCCAGCTCACCATCACTAGCGGGAGGGCCCACCGGGGAGCTGTTTTTT. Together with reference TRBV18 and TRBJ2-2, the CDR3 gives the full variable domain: NAGVMQNPRHLVRRRGQEARLRCSPMKGHSHVYWYRQLPEEGLKFMVYLQKENIIDESGMPKERFSAEFPKEGPSILRIQQVVRGDSAAYFCASSPSLAGGPTGELFFGEGSRLTVL.

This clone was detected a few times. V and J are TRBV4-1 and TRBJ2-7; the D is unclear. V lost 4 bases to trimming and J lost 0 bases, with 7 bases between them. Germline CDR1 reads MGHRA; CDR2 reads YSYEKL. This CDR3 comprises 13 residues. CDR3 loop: CASSLSSSYEQYF. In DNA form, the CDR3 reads TGCGCCAGCAGCCTTAGCAGCTCCTACGAGCAGTACTTC.

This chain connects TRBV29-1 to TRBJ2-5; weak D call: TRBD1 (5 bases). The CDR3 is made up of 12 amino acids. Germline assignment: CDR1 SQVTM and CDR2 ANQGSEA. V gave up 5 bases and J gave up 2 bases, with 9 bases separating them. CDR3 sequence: CSVIGVQETQYF. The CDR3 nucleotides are TGCAGCGTTATAGGGGTTCAAGAGACCCAGTACTTC.

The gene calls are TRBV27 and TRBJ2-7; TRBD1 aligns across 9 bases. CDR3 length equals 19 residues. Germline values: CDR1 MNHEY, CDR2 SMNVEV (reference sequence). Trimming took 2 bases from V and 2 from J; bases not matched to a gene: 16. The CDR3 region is CASSLKGTGRVFIAYEQYF. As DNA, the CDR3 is TGTGCCAGCAGTTTAAAGGGGACAGGGCGGGTTTTTATTGCCTACGAGCAGTACTTC.

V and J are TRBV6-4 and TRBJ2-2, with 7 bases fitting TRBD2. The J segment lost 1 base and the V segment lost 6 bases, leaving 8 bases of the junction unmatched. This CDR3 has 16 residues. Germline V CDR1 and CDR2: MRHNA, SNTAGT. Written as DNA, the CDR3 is TGTGCCAGCAGCGCCCGTCCTAGCGGGAACACCGGGGAGCTGTTTTTT. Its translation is CASSARPSGNTGELFF.

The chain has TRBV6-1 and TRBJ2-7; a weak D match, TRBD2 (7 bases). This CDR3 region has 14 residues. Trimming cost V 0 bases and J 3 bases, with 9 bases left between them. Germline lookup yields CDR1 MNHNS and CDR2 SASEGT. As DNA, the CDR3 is TGTGCCAGCAGTGAAGCGGGAGGGGGCTACGAGCAGTACTTC. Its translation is CASSEAGGGYEQYF.

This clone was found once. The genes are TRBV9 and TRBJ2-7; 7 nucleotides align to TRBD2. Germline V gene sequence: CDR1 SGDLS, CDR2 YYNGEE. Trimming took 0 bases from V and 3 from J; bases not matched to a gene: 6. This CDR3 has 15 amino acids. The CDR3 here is CASSVAAGDLYEQYF. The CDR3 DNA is TGTGCCAGCAGCGTAGCGGCGGGAGACCTCTACGAGCAGTACTTC.

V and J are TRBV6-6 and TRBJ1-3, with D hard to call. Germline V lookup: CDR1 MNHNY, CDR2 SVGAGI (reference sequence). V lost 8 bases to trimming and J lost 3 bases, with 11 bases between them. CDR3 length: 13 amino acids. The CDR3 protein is CASQNTNGNTIYF. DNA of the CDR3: TGTGCCAGCCAGAACACGAATGGAAACACCATATATTTT.

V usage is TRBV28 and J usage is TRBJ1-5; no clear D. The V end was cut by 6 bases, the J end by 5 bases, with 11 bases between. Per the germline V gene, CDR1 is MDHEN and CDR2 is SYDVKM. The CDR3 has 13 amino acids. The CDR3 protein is CASSLSPYQPQHF. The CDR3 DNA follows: TGTGCCAGCAGCCTAAGTCCATATCAGCCCCAGCATTTT.

CDR3: CASSQGSNQPQHF. CDR3 DNA sequence: TGTGCCAGCAGCCAGGGTTCCAATCAGCCCCAGCATTTT. The chain links TRBV14 to TRBJ1-5; D remains unclear. In germline, CDR1 is SGHDN, CDR2 FVKESK. The CDR3 contains 13 residues. V gave up 3 bases and J gave up 3 bases, with 6 bases separating them.

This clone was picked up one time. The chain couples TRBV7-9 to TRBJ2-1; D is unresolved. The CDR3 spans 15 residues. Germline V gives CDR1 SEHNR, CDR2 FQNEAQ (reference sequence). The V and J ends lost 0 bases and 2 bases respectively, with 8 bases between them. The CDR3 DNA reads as TGTGCCAGCAGCTTAGCCGGGCTACCCTACAATGAGCAGTTCTTC. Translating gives CASSLAGLPYNEQFF.

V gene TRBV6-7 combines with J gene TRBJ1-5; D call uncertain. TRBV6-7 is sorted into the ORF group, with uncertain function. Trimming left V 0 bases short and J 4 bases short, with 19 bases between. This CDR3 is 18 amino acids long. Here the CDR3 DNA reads TGTGCCAGCAGTTACTCGAGGATAGAAACCTTAAGTAATCAGCCCCAGCATTTT. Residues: CASSYSRIETLSNQPQHF.

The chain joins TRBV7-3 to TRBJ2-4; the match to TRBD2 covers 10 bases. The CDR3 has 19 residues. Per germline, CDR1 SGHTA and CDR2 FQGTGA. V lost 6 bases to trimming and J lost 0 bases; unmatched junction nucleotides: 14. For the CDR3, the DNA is TGTGCCAGCAGGAGGGCGGGACTAGCGTCCCTCGGAGCCAAAAACATTCAGTACTTC. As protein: CASRRAGLASLGAKNIQYF.

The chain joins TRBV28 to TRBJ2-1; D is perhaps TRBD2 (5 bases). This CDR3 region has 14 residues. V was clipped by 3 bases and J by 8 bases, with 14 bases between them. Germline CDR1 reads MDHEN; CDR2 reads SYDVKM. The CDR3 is CASSFVGLSDEQFF. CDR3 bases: TGTGCCAGCAGTTTCGTTGGACTTTCGGATGAGCAGTTCTTC.

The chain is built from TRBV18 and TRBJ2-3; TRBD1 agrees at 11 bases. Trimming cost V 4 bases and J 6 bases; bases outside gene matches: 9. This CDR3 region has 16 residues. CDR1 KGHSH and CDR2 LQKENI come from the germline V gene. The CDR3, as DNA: TGTGCCAGCTCACTGATGGACAGGGGGCGATCTGATACGCAGTATTTT. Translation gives CASSLMDRGRSDTQYF.

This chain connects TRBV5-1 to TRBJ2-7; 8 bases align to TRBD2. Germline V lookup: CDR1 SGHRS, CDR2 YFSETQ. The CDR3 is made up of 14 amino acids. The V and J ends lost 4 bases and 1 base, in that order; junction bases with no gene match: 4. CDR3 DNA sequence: TGCGCCAGCAGCCCGGGACTAGTATCCTACGAGCAGTACTTC. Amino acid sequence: CASSPGLVSYEQYF.

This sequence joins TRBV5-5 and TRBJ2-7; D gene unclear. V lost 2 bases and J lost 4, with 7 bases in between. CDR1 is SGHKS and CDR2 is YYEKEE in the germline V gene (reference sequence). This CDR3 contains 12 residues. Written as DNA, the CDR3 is TGTGCCAGCAGCTTAATCCGATACGAGCAGTACTTC. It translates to CASSLIRYEQYF.

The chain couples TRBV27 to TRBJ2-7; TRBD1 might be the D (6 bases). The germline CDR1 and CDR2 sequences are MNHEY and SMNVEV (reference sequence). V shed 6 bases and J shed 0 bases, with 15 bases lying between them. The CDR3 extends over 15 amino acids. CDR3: CASRITGSVSYEQYF. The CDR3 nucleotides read TGTGCCAGCAGGATAACAGGGTCGGTCTCCTACGAGCAGTACTTC.

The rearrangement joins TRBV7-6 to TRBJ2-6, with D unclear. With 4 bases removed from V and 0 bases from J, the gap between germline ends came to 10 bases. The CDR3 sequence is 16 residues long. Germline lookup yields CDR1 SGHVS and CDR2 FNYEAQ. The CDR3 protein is CASSSLSGSGANVLTF. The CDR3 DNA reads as TGTGCCAGCAGCTCTCTCTCTGGCTCTGGGGCCAACGTCCTGACTTTC.

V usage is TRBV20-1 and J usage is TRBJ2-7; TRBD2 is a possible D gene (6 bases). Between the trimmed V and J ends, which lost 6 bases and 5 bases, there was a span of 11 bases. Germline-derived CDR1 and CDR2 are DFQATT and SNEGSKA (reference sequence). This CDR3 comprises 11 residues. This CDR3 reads CSASTSDEQYF. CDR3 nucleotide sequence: TGCAGTGCGTCGACTAGTGACGAGCAGTACTTC.

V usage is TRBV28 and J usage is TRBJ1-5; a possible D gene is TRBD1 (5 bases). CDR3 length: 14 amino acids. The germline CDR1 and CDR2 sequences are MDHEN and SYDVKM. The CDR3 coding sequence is TGTGCTCACAGGCCTCAGATTAGCAATCAGCCCCAGCATTTT. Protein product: CAHRPQISNQPQHF.

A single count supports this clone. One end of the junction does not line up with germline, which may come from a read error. The CDR3 bases are TGTGCCATCAGTGGCCCAACCGGGACAGGGAAATTTTCCTACGAGCAGTGCTTC. The encoded protein is CAISGPTGTGKFSYEQCF. The chain has TRBV10-3 and TRBJ2-7; TRBD1 matches at 9 bases. CDR1 and CDR2 (germline): ENHRY, SYGVKD. The CDR3 is 18 residues long.

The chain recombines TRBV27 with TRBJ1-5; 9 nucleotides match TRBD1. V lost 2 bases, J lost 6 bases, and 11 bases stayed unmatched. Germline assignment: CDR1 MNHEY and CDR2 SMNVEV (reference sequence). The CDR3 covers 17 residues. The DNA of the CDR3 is TGTGCCAGCAGTTTAAAGTTACGGGACAGGGTTGGTCAGCCCCAGCATTTT. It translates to CASSLKLRDRVGQPQHF.

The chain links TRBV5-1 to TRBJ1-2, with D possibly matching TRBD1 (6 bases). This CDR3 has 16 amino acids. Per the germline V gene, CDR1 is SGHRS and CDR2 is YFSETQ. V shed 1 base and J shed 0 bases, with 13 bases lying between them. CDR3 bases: TGCGCCAGCAGCTTGAGGGGGAACCCAGCTAACTATGGCTACACCTTC. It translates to CASSLRGNPANYGYTF.